This TCR beta chain was sequenced for a study of identical twins. TCRdb re-analysed the 5' RACE reads in MiXCR, keeping a single row per CDR3 protein. The table has nearly 650,000 distinct CDR3 sequences, about 7.6% seen once. CDR3 length equals 15 residues. CDR1 is SGHTA, CDR2 FQGNSA, per germline. V lost 2 bases, J lost 7 bases, and 9 bases stayed unmatched. This clonotype was seen once. Separately, the same data were catalogued under a study of yellow fever vaccine responses in identical twins.

This TCR was sampled from a woman aged 18-29 years in good health. Specimen: PBMCs. The V and J genes are TRBV7-2 and TRBJ1-2, with 8 nucleotides matching TRBD1. The CDR3 nucleotides read TGTGCCAGCAGCTTAATAGGGCCAGGGGGCTCTGGCTACACCTTC. As protein: CASSLIGPGGSGYTF.